The next 13 T cell receptor beta chains were all read from a single sample in a study of PD-1 blockade in classical Hodgkin lymphoma. Time point specified: cycle 4 day 1 (C4D1), after six to seven weeks of nivolumab. Every patient had relapsed following autologous stem cell transplantation, and cohorts differed in brentuximab vedotin exposure. Only in-frame clones appear in the TCRdb table, and some are missing; sequencing was by immunoSEQ multiplex PCR. Here the sample spans 43,000 or so clones, roughly 78% being singletons. The starting material was peripheral blood mononuclear cells (PBMCs), obtained before the fourth cycle of nivolumab. Every receptor here comes from a human donor with classical Hodgkin lymphoma.

As concerns this clone: Within the sample, other DNA sequences also encode this same CDR3. The chain links TRBV19 to TRBJ1-6; D gene unclear. CDR3 size: 15 residues. Germline loops: CDR1 LNHDA, CDR2 SQIVND (reference sequence). Trimming pared 5 bases from V and 0 bases from J, leaving 8 bases between. CDR3 nucleotides: TGTGCCAGTAGTGAAGGGAGCTCCTATAATTCACCCCTCCACTTT. Its translation is CASSEGSSYNSPLHF.

This clone occurred once. V and J are TRBV6-5 and TRBJ1-3, with a possible D match to TRBD1 (5 bases). This CDR3 has 14 amino acids. Trimming removed 2 bases at V and 3 bases at J, with 8 bases between. Germline values: CDR1 MNHEY, CDR2 SVGAGI. The CDR3 sequence: CASSYGGVGNTIYF. The CDR3 coding sequence is TGTGCCAGCAGTTACGGGGGGGTTGGAAACACCATATATTTT.

The J gene is TRBJ2-5, the V gene TRBV5-1; D not resolved. Germline CDR1 and CDR2: SGHRS and YFSETQ. Trimming pared 0 bases from V and 5 bases from J, leaving 17 bases between. CDR3 size: 16 residues. The CDR3 nucleotides are TGCGCCAGCAGCTTGGCGGAACGCTCCGGGCGGGAGACCCAGTACTTC. Translated, it gives CASSLAERSGRETQYF.

This clone was counted a single time. The J gene is TRBJ2-4, the V gene TRBV9; TRBD1 might be the D (6 bases). The germline CDR1 and CDR2 sequences are SGDLS and YYNGEE. Trimming removed 3 bases at V and 7 bases at J, with 14 bases between. The CDR3 is 14 amino acids. CDR3 sequence: CASSAGTPGNIQYF. CDR3 DNA: TGTGCCAGCAGCGCAGGGACACCGGGCAACATTCAGTACTTC.

V gene TRBV5-1 combines with J gene TRBJ2-5; maybe TRBD2 (6 bases). From germline, CDR1 is SGHRS and CDR2 YFSETQ. This CDR3 is built from 14 residues. V was cut by 0 bases and J by 0 bases, with 6 bases left in between. In DNA form, the CDR3 reads TGCGCCAGCAGCTTGGGGAGGGACCAAGAGACCCAGTACTTC. This codes for CASSLGRDQETQYF.

This sequence joins TRBV12-5 and TRBJ1-5; D gene unclear. Looked up from germline, CDR1 is LGHNT and CDR2 is FRNRAP. The CDR3 consists of 17 residues. Trimming cost V 2 bases and J 0 bases, with 14 bases left between them. As DNA, the CDR3 is TGTGCTAGTGGTTTGCCCTTCGAGCGCTATAGCAATCAGCCCCAGCATTTT. This translates into CASGLPFERYSNQPQHF.

This clone was found a few times. The genes are TRBV29-1 and TRBJ1-1; weak D call: TRBD1 (6 bases). Germline values: CDR1 SQVTM, CDR2 ANQGSEA. This CDR3 contains 13 residues. Deletions cut 7 bases from V and 6 bases from J, with 18 bases between. CDR3 protein: CSAQGMGEAEAFF. DNA for the CDR3: TGCAGCGCCCAGGGGATGGGGGAGGCTGAAGCTTTCTTT.

J is TRBJ2-7 and V is TRBV2; 7 bases map to TRBD2. V lost 8 bases and J lost 3; bases outside the gene matches: 7. This CDR3 has 13 residues. From germline, CDR1 is SNHLY and CDR2 FYNNEI. In DNA, the CDR3 is TGTGCCAGCGGGGGGGGACTATTCTACGAGCAGTACTTC. It codes for CASGGGLFYEQYF. The whole variable domain, remainder taken from reference TRBV2 and TRBJ2-7, is EPEVTQTPSHQVTQMGQEVILRCVPISNHLYFYWYRQILGQKVEFLVSFYNNEISEKSEIFDDQFSVERPDGSNFTLKIRSTKLEDSAMYFCASGGGLFYEQYFGPGTRLTVT.

The chain is built from TRBV10-3 and TRBJ1-6; 7 nucleotides agree with TRBD1. Germline V lookup: CDR1 ENHRY, CDR2 SYGVKD. The CDR3 totals 17 residues. Germline trimming cut 2 bases from V and 6 bases from J; bases unmatched to any gene: 10. CDR3 DNA: TGTGCCATCAGTGAGACCAACTCCGGGACAGTTAATTCACCCCTCCACTTT. Its translation: CAISETNSGTVNSPLHF.

V is TRBV30 and J is TRBJ1-5; a weak D match, TRBD1 (5 bases). CDR3 length: 14 amino acids. V lost 4 bases and J 4 bases, leaving 14 bases between the germline ends. CDR1 and CDR2 from the germline V gene are GTSNPN and SVGIG (reference sequence). CDR3 in DNA: TGTGCCTGGAAGGAACCAGGGAGGAATCAGCCCCAGCATTTT. Translated: CAWKEPGRNQPQHF.

The genes are TRBV6-6 and TRBJ1-2; 10 nucleotides align to TRBD1. Per the germline V gene, CDR1 is MNHNY and CDR2 is SVGAGI (reference sequence). The CDR3 extends over 15 amino acids. V was clipped by 5 bases and J by 7 bases; unmatched bases: 10. DNA for the CDR3: TGTGCCAGCAGTCCCCAGACAGGGGGCGTCTCTGGCTACACCTTC. It is translated as CASSPQTGGVSGYTF.

The genes are TRBV10-2 and TRBJ2-5, with D hard to call. V lost 8 bases to trimming and J lost 5 bases, with 12 bases between them. The CDR3 extends over 12 amino acids. The germline CDR1 and CDR2 sequences are WSHSY and SAAADI. The CDR3 spells CASGPTMETQYF. The DNA of the CDR3 is TGCGCCAGCGGACCCACGATGGAGACCCAGTACTTC.

The chain links TRBV5-6 to TRBJ2-2; 10 bases match TRBD1. Germline V lookup: CDR1 SGHDT, CDR2 YYEEEE. J gave up 4 bases and V 0 bases, and 3 bases lay outside the gene matches. This CDR3 is built from 16 residues. CDR3 coding DNA: TGTGCCAGCAGCTTGGAGGGACAGGGGAGCACCGGGGAGCTGTTTTTT. Translating gives CASSLEGQGSTGELFF.